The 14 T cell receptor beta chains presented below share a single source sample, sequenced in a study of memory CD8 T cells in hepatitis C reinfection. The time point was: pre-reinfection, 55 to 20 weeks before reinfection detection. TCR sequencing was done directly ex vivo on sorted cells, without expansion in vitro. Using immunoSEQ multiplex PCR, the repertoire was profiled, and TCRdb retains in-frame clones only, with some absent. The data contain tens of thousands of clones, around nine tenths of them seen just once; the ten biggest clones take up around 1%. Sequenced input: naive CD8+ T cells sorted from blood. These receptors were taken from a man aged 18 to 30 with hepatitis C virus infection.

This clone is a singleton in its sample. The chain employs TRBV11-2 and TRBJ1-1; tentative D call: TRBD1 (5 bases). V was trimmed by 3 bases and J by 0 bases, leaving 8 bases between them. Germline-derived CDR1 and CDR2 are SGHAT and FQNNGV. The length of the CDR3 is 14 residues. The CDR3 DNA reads TGTGCCAGCAGCTTCGGGGGGGTGAACACTGAAGCTTTCTTT. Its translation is CASSFGGVNTEAFF.

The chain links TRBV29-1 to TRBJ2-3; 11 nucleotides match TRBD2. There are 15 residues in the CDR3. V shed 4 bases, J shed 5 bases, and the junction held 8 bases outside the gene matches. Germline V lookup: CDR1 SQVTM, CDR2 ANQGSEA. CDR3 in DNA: TGCAGCGTTGGGGTAGCGGGAGGGAGGAAAGATACGCAGTATTTT. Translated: CSVGVAGGRKDTQYF.

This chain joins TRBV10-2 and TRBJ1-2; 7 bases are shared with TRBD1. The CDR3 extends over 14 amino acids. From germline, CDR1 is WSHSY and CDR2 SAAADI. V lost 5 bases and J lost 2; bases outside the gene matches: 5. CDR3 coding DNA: TGCGCCAGCAGTAGACCGGGACAGAACTATGGCTACACCTTC. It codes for CASSRPGQNYGYTF.

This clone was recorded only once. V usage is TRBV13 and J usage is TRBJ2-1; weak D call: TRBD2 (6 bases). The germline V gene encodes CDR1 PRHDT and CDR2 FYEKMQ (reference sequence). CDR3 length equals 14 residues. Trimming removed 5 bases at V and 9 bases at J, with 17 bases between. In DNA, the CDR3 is TGTGCCAGCAGCGGAGGGGTCCTCAGCACTGAGCAGTTCTTC. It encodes CASSGGVLSTEQFF.

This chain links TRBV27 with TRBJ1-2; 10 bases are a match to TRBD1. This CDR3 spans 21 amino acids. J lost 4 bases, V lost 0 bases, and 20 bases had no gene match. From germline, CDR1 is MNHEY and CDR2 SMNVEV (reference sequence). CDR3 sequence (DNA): TGTGCCAGCAGTTTATCGCCCCCACACCGGGACAGGGGCCCCCGCGGCTATGGCTACACCTTC. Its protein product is CASSLSPPHRDRGPRGYGYTF.

Here the CDR3 reads CASSLPLAGVGEQYF. The CDR3 DNA sequence: TGTGCCAGCAGTTTACCTCTAGCGGGAGTAGGCGAGCAGTACTTC. The chain recombines TRBV28 with TRBJ2-7, with TRBD2 identical over 10 bases. The CDR3 runs 15 residues. V lost 2 bases, J lost 6 bases, and 7 bases stayed unmatched. Per the germline V gene, CDR1 is MDHEN and CDR2 is SYDVKM.

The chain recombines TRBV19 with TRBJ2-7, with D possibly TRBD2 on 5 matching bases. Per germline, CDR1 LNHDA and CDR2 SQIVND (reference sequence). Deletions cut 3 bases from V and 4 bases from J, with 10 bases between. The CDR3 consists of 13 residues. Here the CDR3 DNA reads TGTGCCAGTAGTATGACGGGAATGTACGAGCAGTACTTC. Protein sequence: CASSMTGMYEQYF.

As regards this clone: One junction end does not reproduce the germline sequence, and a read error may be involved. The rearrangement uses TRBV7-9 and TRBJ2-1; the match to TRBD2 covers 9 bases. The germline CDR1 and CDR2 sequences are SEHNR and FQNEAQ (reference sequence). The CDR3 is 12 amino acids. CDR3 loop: CASSLSPSGVVF. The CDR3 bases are TGTGCCAGCAGCTTATCCCCTAGCGGGGTGGTCTTC.

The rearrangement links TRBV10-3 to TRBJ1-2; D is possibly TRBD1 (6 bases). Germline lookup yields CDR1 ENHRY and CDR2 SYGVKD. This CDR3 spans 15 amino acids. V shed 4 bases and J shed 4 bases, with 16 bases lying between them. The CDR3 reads CAISGTRDNSYGYTF. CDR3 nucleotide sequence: TGTGCCATCAGTGGGACCCGGGACAACAGCTATGGCTACACCTTC.

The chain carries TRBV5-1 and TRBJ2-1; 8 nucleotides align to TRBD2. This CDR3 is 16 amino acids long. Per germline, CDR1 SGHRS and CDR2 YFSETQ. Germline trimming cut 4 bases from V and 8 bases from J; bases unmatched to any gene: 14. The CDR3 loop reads CASSLWGTGGFHEQFF. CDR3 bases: TGCGCCAGCAGCCTCTGGGGGACGGGAGGGTTCCATGAGCAGTTCTTC. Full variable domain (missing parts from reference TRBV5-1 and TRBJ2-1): KAGVTQTPRYLIKTRGQQVTLSCSPISGHRSVSWYQQTPGQGLQFLFEYFSETQRNKGNFPGRFSGRQFSNSRSEMNVSTLELGDSALYLCASSLWGTGGFHEQFFGPGTRLTVL.

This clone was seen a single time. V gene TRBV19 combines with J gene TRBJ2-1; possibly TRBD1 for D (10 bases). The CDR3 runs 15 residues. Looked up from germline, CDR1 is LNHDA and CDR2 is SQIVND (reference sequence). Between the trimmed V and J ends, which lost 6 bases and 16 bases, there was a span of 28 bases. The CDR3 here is CASRGQGENGLASFF. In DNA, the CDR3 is TGTGCCAGTAGAGGACAGGGGGAAAACGGACTAGCGTCTTTCTTC.

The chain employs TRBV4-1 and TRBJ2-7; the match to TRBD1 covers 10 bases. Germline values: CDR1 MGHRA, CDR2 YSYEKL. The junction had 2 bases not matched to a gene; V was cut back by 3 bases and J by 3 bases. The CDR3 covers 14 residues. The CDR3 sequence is CASSHGQGGYEQYF. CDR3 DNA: TGCGCCAGCAGCCATGGACAGGGGGGCTACGAGCAGTACTTC.

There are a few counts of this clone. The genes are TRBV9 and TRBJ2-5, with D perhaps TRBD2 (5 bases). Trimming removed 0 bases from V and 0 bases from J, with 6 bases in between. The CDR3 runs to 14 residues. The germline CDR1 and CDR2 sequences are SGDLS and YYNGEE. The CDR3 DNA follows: TGTGCCAGCAGCGTAGGAGGGTACCAAGAGACCCAGTACTTC. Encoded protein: CASSVGGYQETQYF.

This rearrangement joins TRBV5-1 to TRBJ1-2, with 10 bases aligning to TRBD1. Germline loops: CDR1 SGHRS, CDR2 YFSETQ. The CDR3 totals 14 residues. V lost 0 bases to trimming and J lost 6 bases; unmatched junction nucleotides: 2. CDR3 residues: CASSLEGTGDGYTF. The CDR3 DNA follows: TGCGCCAGCAGCTTGGAAGGGACAGGGGATGGCTACACCTTC. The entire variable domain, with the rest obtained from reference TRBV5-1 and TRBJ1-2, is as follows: KAGVTQTPRYLIKTRGQQVTLSCSPISGHRSVSWYQQTPGQGLQFLFEYFSETQRNKGNFPGRFSGRQFSNSRSEMNVSTLELGDSALYLCASSLEGTGDGYTFGSGTRLTVV.